One sample yielded the 11 T cell receptor beta chains listed below, sequenced in a study of T-cell reconstitution after alpha-beta-depleted transplantation in children. Using unique molecular identifiers, the investigators prepared the TCRbeta library. TCRdb reprocessed the PCR reads via MiXCR and lists one record per CDR3 protein. The profile shows some 490,000 distinct CDR3 sequences, around 12% of them singletons. Sequenced here: PBMCs from the stem cell graft donor, sampled from the stem cell graft. These TCRs come from a human donor who donated a stem cell graft to a child with combined immunodeficiency.

The chain joins TRBV27 to TRBJ2-3; the D call may be TRBD1 or TRBD2 (6 bases each). The V and J ends lost 5 bases and 5 bases respectively, with 20 bases between them. CDR1 and CDR2 from the germline V gene are MNHEY and SMNVEV (reference sequence). The CDR3 extends over 16 amino acids. The CDR3 loop reads CASSPTGARSQDTQYF. The CDR3 nucleotides read TGTGCCAGCAGTCCCACGGGGGCGCGGAGTCAAGATACGCAGTATTTT.

This clonotype was seen at least ten times. The chain recombines TRBV4-3 with TRBJ2-5, with D unclear. V lost 0 bases, J lost 0 bases, and 2 bases lay in between. This CDR3 is 13 amino acids long. Germline assignment: CDR1 LGHNA and CDR2 YSLEER. The CDR3 DNA reads TGCGCCAGCAGCCAAGAGTACCAAGAGACCCAGTACTTC. Translated, it gives CASSQEYQETQYF.

The chain is built from TRBV5-5 and TRBJ1-2; 7 bases are shared with TRBD1. V lost 4 bases to trimming and J lost 4 bases; unmatched junction nucleotides: 10. The CDR3 is made up of 15 amino acids. Germline V gene sequence: CDR1 SGHKS, CDR2 YYEKEE (reference sequence). The CDR3 nucleotides read TGTGCCAGCAGCCTTCAGGGGGACCCTTTCTATGGCTACACCTTC. Protein: CASSLQGDPFYGYTF.

The chain couples TRBV12-3 or TRBV12-4 to TRBJ1-2; 7 bases match TRBD1. Germline trimming cut 5 bases from V and 3 bases from J; bases unmatched to any gene: 12. The CDR3 is made up of 16 amino acids. The CDR3 DNA follows: TGTGCCAGCAGTGCCGACAGGGTCAGCTCCGACTATGGCTACACCTTC. It yields the protein CASSADRVSSDYGYTF.

The chain recombines TRBV29-1 with TRBJ1-2, with D unresolved. The CDR3 runs 12 residues. In germline, CDR1 is SQVTM, CDR2 ANQGSEA. The ends were cut back, 3 bases at V and 1 base at J, with 6 bases in the middle. CDR3 amino acids: CSVDDGNYGYTF. CDR3 DNA sequence: TGCAGCGTTGACGACGGTAACTATGGCTACACCTTC.

Only a few counts were recorded for this clonotype. This rearrangement joins TRBV4-3 to TRBJ1-2; the match to TRBD1 covers 7 bases. Trimming at V came to 0 bases and at J to 2 bases, leaving 3 bases not matched to a gene. This CDR3 is built from 15 residues. Germline values: CDR1 LGHNA, CDR2 YSLEER. CDR3 residues: CASSQDLGQNYGYTF. The DNA for the CDR3 is TGCGCCAGCAGCCAAGACCTGGGACAGAACTATGGCTACACCTTC.

The CDR3 is CASSEGPVAYEQYF. CDR3 DNA: TGCGCCAGCAGCGAGGGACCCGTGGCCTACGAGCAGTACTTC. V gene TRBV5-1 combines with J gene TRBJ2-7; D might be TRBD1 or TRBD2, each matching 5 bases. Trimming left V 4 bases short and J 2 bases short, with 13 bases between. Germline lookup yields CDR1 SGHRS and CDR2 YFSETQ. CDR3 length: 14 amino acids.

About this clonotype itself: A much larger clone is a single base away; this may be a read error. The chain combines TRBV20-1 with TRBJ2-7, with D unclear. CDR1 is DFQATT, CDR2 SNEGSKA, per germline (reference sequence). Deletions cut 5 bases from V and 0 bases from J, with 11 bases between. CDR3 length equals 13 residues. The CDR3: CSASSSFSYEQYF. The CDR3 coding sequence is TGCAGTGCTTCATCGAGTTTCTCCTACGAGCAGTACTTC.

The chain combines TRBV6-5 with TRBJ1-1; D gene unclear. Trimming took off 5 bases at V and 4 bases at J, with 17 bases between the two ends. This CDR3 comprises 15 residues. Germline CDR1 MNHEY, CDR2 SVGAGI. CDR3 bases: TGTGCCAGCAGTATACGCCCCCGGACGGGCACTGAAGCTTTCTTT. Translating it yields CASSIRPRTGTEAFF.

The sample holds many counts of this clonotype. V and J are TRBV27 and TRBJ2-7; 11 nucleotides align to TRBD1. The CDR3 contains 14 residues. Germline values: CDR1 MNHEY, CDR2 SMNVEV (reference sequence). The V segment lost 5 bases and the J segment 6 bases; nucleotides outside the gene matches: 6. Here the CDR3 reads CASSPGTGGIEQYF. The CDR3 nucleotides are TGTGCCAGCAGTCCCGGGACAGGGGGAATCGAGCAGTACTTC.

This clonotype was seen a handful of times. V and J are TRBV24-1 and TRBJ2-4; the match to TRBD1 covers 10 bases. CDR3 size: 15 residues. Unmatched junction bases numbered 6, after V lost 4 bases and J lost 7 bases. Per germline, CDR1 KGHDR and CDR2 SFDVKD. The DNA for the CDR3 is TGTGCCACCAGTGACGGGGGACAGGGGAGGAACATTCAGTACTTC. Amino acids: CATSDGGQGRNIQYF.